Below are 12 T cell receptor beta chains sequenced from a single sample in a study of sequential checkpoint blockade in melanoma. Treatment here: randomized to nivolumab then ipilimumab (arm A) or the reverse (arm B). Libraries were prepared by immunoSEQ multiplex PCR; TCRdb keeps only in-frame clonotypes and omits some of them. The sample consists of approximately 7,500 clones, almost 60% of them appearing once. The starting material was CD8+ T cells sorted from blood (inferred from file names), obtained from a patient given nivolumab and ipilimumab in sequence. These receptors came from a human donor with melanoma.

V usage is TRBV7-9 and J usage is TRBJ2-7; D uncertain. The CDR3 runs to 10 residues. The germline gives CDR1 SEHNR, CDR2 FQNEAQ (reference sequence). Trimming left V 4 bases short and J 6 bases short, with 4 bases between. CDR3 sequence: CASSSGEQYF. The CDR3 bases are TGTGCCAGCAGCTCAGGCGAGCAGTACTTC.

This clone was seen a few times. The sample holds other DNA sequences that translate to the same CDR3. The chain couples TRBV4-1 to TRBJ2-7; no clear D gene. V shed 1 base and J shed 4 bases, with 8 bases lying between them. There are 13 residues in the CDR3. Germline-derived CDR1 and CDR2 are MGHRA and YSYEKL. The CDR3 loop reads CASSQGSQYEQYF. Written as DNA, the CDR3 is TGCGCCAGCAGCCAAGGCTCCCAGTACGAGCAGTACTTC.

The chain uses TRBV4-2 and TRBJ2-7, with D unresolved. This CDR3 region has 12 residues. The germline gives CDR1 LGHNA, CDR2 YNFKEQ. The V end was cut by 1 base, the J end by 3 bases, with 4 bases between. CDR3 amino acids: CASSQGGYEQYF. In DNA, the CDR3 is TGTGCCAGCAGCCAAGGAGGCTACGAGCAGTACTTC.

The V call is TRBV27, the J call TRBJ2-7; possible D gene TRBD2, 6 bases. Germline assignment: CDR1 MNHEY and CDR2 SMNVEV (reference sequence). This CDR3 contains 16 residues. With 1 base removed from V and 4 bases from J, the gap between germline ends came to 17 bases. The CDR3 protein is CASSLLRGGEVYEQYF. The CDR3 DNA is TGTGCCAGCAGTTTATTGCGGGGCGGGGAGGTGTACGAGCAGTACTTC.

V and J are TRBV11-2 and TRBJ1-2; 12 nucleotides agree with TRBD1. CDR3 length: 14 residues. Trimming at V came to 7 bases and at J to 5 bases, leaving 5 bases not matched to a gene. Germline assignment: CDR1 SGHAT and CDR2 FQNNGV. Written as DNA, the CDR3 is TGTGCCAGCATGGGGGACAGGGGGCAGTATGGCTACACCTTC. Amino acids: CASMGDRGQYGYTF. Full variable domain (missing parts from reference TRBV11-2 and TRBJ1-2): EAGVAQSPRYKIIEKRQSVAFWCNPISGHATLYWYQQILGQGPKLLIQFQNNGVVDDSQLPKDRFSAERLKGVDSTLKIQPAKLEDSAVYLCASMGDRGQYGYTFGSGTRLTVV.

This clone was detected once. The chain employs TRBV6-1 and TRBJ1-1; TRBD1 is a possible D gene (5 bases). This CDR3 has 16 amino acids. V dropped 1 base and J dropped 3 bases, with 15 bases sitting between them. CDR1 and CDR2 from the germline V gene are MNHNS and SASEGT. This CDR3 reads CASSEVFGGVDTEAFF. The CDR3 DNA reads as TGTGCCAGCAGTGAAGTGTTCGGGGGTGTGGACACTGAAGCTTTCTTT.

CDR3 bases: TGTGCCAGCAGCTTAGCGGCCGGGACAGTCAAGGGGCAGTTCTTC. Its protein is CASSLAAGTVKGQFF. This chain links TRBV7-9 with TRBJ2-1; 7 bases fit TRBD1. In germline, CDR1 is SEHNR, CDR2 FQNEAQ (reference sequence). This CDR3 has 15 amino acids. V trimming: 0 bases; J trimming: 12 bases; junction bases outside the gene matches: 11.

This clone showed up just a few times. This chain joins TRBV11-2 and TRBJ2-7; 10 bases map to TRBD1. CDR3 length: 14 residues. Germline V gene sequence: CDR1 SGHAT, CDR2 FQNNGV. V was clipped by 8 bases and J by 2 bases; unmatched bases: 6. The CDR3 here is CASSGTGATYEQYF. As DNA, the CDR3 is TGTGCCAGCTCTGGGACAGGGGCTACCTACGAGCAGTACTTC.

The DNA for the CDR3 is TGTGCCAGTAGTATGAACCGGGACAGGGAGTACAATGAGCAGTTCTTC. Its protein is CASSMNRDREYNEQFF. The V and J genes are TRBV19 and TRBJ2-1; TRBD1 matches 9 bases. The germline CDR1 and CDR2 sequences are LNHDA and SQIVND (reference sequence). V was clipped by 3 bases and J by 4 bases; unmatched bases: 7. The CDR3 is made up of 16 amino acids.

This chain uses TRBV7-3 with TRBJ1-1; D unresolved. The CDR3 runs 13 residues. V lost 2 bases and J lost 7, with 11 bases in between. The germline CDR1 and CDR2 sequences are SGHTA and FQGTGA. The CDR3 here is CASSLVSGDEAFF. In DNA form, the CDR3 reads TGTGCCAGCAGCTTAGTATCCGGGGATGAAGCTTTCTTT.

The chain has TRBV5-1 and TRBJ1-5; the D is unclear. The CDR3 is 16 residues long. V was pared by 0 bases and J by 0 bases, with 10 bases between. Germline V gene sequence: CDR1 SGHRS, CDR2 YFSETQ. CDR3 region: CASSLGTLDSNQPQHF. The CDR3 nucleotides read TGCGCCAGCAGCTTGGGGACTCTTGATAGCAATCAGCCCCAGCATTTT.

CDR3 sequence: CASSVFDRGDEQYF. The DNA of the CDR3 is TGTGCCAGCAGCGTTTTTGACAGGGGGGACGAGCAGTACTTC. The V gene is TRBV9, the J gene TRBJ2-7; TRBD1 matches 9 bases. The CDR3 spans 14 residues. The germline CDR1 and CDR2 sequences are SGDLS and YYNGEE. Trimming removed 2 bases from V and 5 bases from J; junction bases left unmatched: 5.